The rows below give T cell receptor beta chains drawn from one sample of a study. TCRdb reprocessed the RT-PCR reads via MiXCR and lists one record per CDR3 protein. The sample includes fewer than 800,000 distinct CDR3 sequences, approximately 15% of them seen just once. The sample taken for sequencing was memory CD4+ T cells from blood. The receptors were gathered from a female donor in good health, serving as a healthy control. The CDR3 runs from the conserved cysteine through the conserved F or W. The D gene is left open where the match is weak. Clone size, where shown, is once, few, many, or a class for clones that have expanded.

-,-,TRBV6-1,TRBJ1-1,CASSEGPANTEAFF,TGTGCCAGCAGTGAAGGTCCGGCTAACACTGAAGCTTTCTTT
few,TRBD1,TRBV24-1,TRBJ1-5,CATSGSGQGTDQPQHF,TGTGCCACCAGTGGTTCAGGACAGGGTACCGATCAGCCCCAGCATTTT
many,-,TRBV7-7,TRBJ2-5,CASSSDPEGGETQYF,TGTGCCAGCAGCTCGGACCCCGAGGGGGGAGAGACCCAGTACTTC
many,-,TRBV4-3,TRBJ2-7,CASSQDNSGLYEQYF,TGCGCCAGCAGCCAAGATAACAGCGGACTCTACGAGCAGTACTTC
-,-,TRBV12-3/TRBV12-4,TRBJ1-1,CAIREWRGGNTEAFF,TGTGCCATCAGGGAGTGGAGGGGTGGAAACACTGAAGCTTTCTTT
-,TRBD1,TRBV18,TRBJ1-1,CASSPVTGFTEAFF,TGTGCCAGCTCACCAGTGACAGGGTTCACTGAAGCTTTCTTT
-,TRBD2,TRBV5-1,TRBJ2-1,CASSSGVSGGSAAEQFF,TGCGCCAGCAGCTCGGGGGTTAGCGGGGGGTCGGCCGCCGAGCAGTTCTTC
few,-,TRBV7-2,TRBJ2-7,CASSLAGPLREQYF,TGTGCCAGCAGCTTAGCGGGACCCCTAAGGGAGCAGTACTTC
-,TRBD1,TRBV7-2,TRBJ1-2,CASSTGQGPAYGYTF,TGTGCCAGCAGCACCGGACAGGGACCGGCCTATGGCTACACCTTC
few,-,TRBV20-1,TRBJ1-5,CSARPGGANQPQHF,TGCAGTGCTAGACCGGGGGGCGCGAATCAGCCCCAGCATTTT
many,TRBD1,TRBV24-1,TRBJ1-5,CATSDGRGLANQPQHF,TGTGCCACCAGTGATGGCAGGGGGCTGGCAAATCAGCCCCAGCATTTT
-,-,TRBV2,TRBJ1-5,CASSELAGDQPQHF,TGTGCCAGCAGTGAATTGGCCGGGGATCAGCCCCAGCATTTT
few,-,TRBV20-1,TRBJ2-1,CRVGEAYNEQFF,TGCAGGGTAGGGGAGGCCTACAATGAGCAGTTCTTC
-,-,TRBV5-4,TRBJ2-5,CASSLGPPQETQYF,TGTGCCAGCAGCTTGGGACCCCCCCAAGAGACCCAGTACTTC
many,TRBD1,TRBV7-2,TRBJ2-3,CASSFYTGGPDTQYF,TGTGCCAGCAGCTTTTATACAGGGGGCCCAGATACGCAGTATTTT
few,TRBD1,TRBV7-2,TRBJ1-6,CASSLGGGTGDNSPLHF,TGTGCCAGCAGCTTAGGTGGTGGGACAGGGGACAATTCACCCCTCCACTTT
-,TRBD1,TRBV18,TRBJ2-7,CASSPGQVKSYEQYF,TGTGCCAGCTCACCTGGACAGGTGAAGTCCTACGAGCAGTACTTC
once,-,TRBV20-1,TRBJ1-6,CSANEGSVTAYNSPLHF,TGCAGTGCAAACGAGGGATCGGTAACTGCCTATAATTCACCCCTCCACTTT
-,TRBD1,TRBV28,TRBJ1-2,CASSTGGRITF,TGTGCCAGCAGCACAGGGGGCCGGATCACCTTC
few,-,TRBV29-1,TRBJ1-2,CSVTTENYGYTF,TGCAGCGTGACTACAGAAAACTATGGCTACACCTTC
-,-,TRBV6-1,TRBJ2-7,CASSDGARYEQYF,TGTGCCAGCAGTGATGGGGCGCGGTACGAGCAGTACTTC
many,-,TRBV3-1,TRBJ1-1,CASSHIGENTEAFF,TGTGCCAGCAGCCACATTGGGGAGAACACTGAAGCTTTCTTT
few,TRBD1,TRBV20-1,TRBJ2-3,CSARGDRYTDTQYF,TGCAGTGCTAGAGGGGACAGATACACAGATACGCAGTATTTT
few,TRBD2,TRBV12-3/TRBV12-4,TRBJ2-2,CASSLERRVAGGLRPGELFF,TGTGCCAGCAGTTTAGAGCGGAGGGTAGCGGGGGGGCTGAGGCCCGGGGAGCTGTTTTTT
few,TRBD2,TRBV7-2,TRBJ2-3,CASSLRPGTSGDTQYF,TGTGCCAGCAGCCTGCGACCCGGGACTAGCGGGGATACGCAGTATTTT
few,-,TRBV7-2,TRBJ2-7,CASSLKGVSSYEQYF,TGTGCCAGCAGCTTAAAGGGCGTGTCTTCCTACGAGCAGTACTTC
-,TRBD1,TRBV12-3/TRBV12-4,TRBJ2-4,CASSGGGQGNIKYF,TGTGCCAGCAGTGGGGGAGGACAGGGAAACATTAAGTACTTC
-,-,TRBV7-9,TRBJ1-4,CASSFVSGGFNEKLFF,TGTGCCAGCAGCTTCGTCTCGGGGGGTTTTAATGAAAAACTGTTTTTT
-,-,TRBV12-3/TRBV12-4,TRBJ1-5,CASTRQAEYQPQHF,TGTGCCAGCACCAGACAGGCCGAATATCAGCCCCAGCATTTT